This TCR beta chain was observed in a study of blood T cell repertoires in COVID-19. As for the study in general: The United States, Italy and Spain were the sources of the acute and convalescent COVID-19 samples.

Authors' processing steps: Reference gene primers were amplified, and this amplification served to estimate nucleated cell counts. Here immunoSEQ multiplex PCR was the method, and the copy in TCRdb shows in-frame clones only, minus some. V, J and clone size are taken as reported in that table, and D and trimming were inferred from the DNA itself. The table shows around 260,000 clones, with 84% occurring only once. In its sample, this clone was seen once. Germline assignment: CDR1 MNHEY and CDR2 SMNVEV (reference sequence). This CDR3 has 15 amino acids. The V end was cut by 6 bases, the J end by 3 bases, with 15 bases between.

Sequencing used peripheral blood. This chain uses TRBV27 with TRBJ1-5; D not resolved. The clonotype was recovered from a man between 60 and 75 years old with acute or convalescent COVID-19. CDR3 protein: CASRGLSGYNQPQHF. The CDR3 nucleotides are TGTGCCAGCAGAGGTTTATCAGGCTACAATCAGCCCCAGCATTTT.